This entry lists 20 T cell receptor beta chains sequenced from one sample in a study of CD8 T cells in ankylosing spondylitis. One entry per CDR3 protein results from TCRdb running MiXCR on the 5' RACE reads. The table has some 200,000 distinct CDR3 sequences, 10% to 15% seen once. The sequenced sample consisted of blood, either unsorted or a sorted T cell fraction (not recorded which). The receptors were gathered from a male donor with ankylosing spondylitis or in good health (not recorded which).

Ten or more counts support this clonotype. The chain has TRBV12-3 or TRBV12-4 and TRBJ2-7; D perhaps matches TRBD2 (5 bases). V was clipped by 6 bases and J by 0 bases, with 15 bases between them. This CDR3 has 15 amino acids. CDR3 DNA sequence: TGTGCCAGCAGCCCCGGAGGCCTAAGCTCCTACGAGCAGTACTTC. It translates to CASSPGGLSSYEQYF.

This clonotype has a count of ten or more. J is TRBJ2-3 and V is TRBV4-1; D ambiguous. Looked up from germline, CDR1 is MGHRA and CDR2 is YSYEKL. CDR3 length: 14 amino acids. The V end lost 1 base, the J end lost 2 bases, and 7 bases lay between the germline ends. In DNA form, the CDR3 reads TGCGCCAGCAGCCAAGCGGTACTCACAGATACGCAGTATTTT. Residues: CASSQAVLTDTQYF.

This clonotype was observed at least ten times. The gene calls are TRBV10-3 and TRBJ2-2; 13 nucleotides line up with TRBD2. CDR3 length equals 17 residues. V lost 6 bases and J lost 5; bases outside the gene matches: 9. The V gene's germline CDR1 is ENHRY and CDR2 SYGVKD. As DNA, the CDR3 is TGTGCCATCAGAAGGACTAGCGGGAGTTTCGGGACCGGGGAGCTGTTTTTT. Translating it yields CAIRRTSGSFGTGELFF.

In its sample, this clonotype was seen many times. The genes are TRBV4-1 and TRBJ2-5, with D tentatively TRBD1 (6 bases). This CDR3 contains 14 residues. V gave up 6 bases and J gave up 7 bases, with 18 bases separating them. Germline CDR1 is MGHRA and CDR2 is YSYEKL. CDR3 in amino acids: CASRSTQGIGTQYF. In DNA, the CDR3 is TGCGCCAGCAGATCAACGCAGGGGATAGGGACCCAGTACTTC.

The J gene is TRBJ2-2, the V gene TRBV12-3 or TRBV12-4; D is unclear. Trimming took off 3 bases at V and 6 bases at J, with 11 bases between the two ends. CDR3 length: 14 residues. The CDR3 region has the DNA TGTGCCAGCAGTTTTAAGATCTATCCCGGGGAGCTGTTTTTT. Protein sequence: CASSFKIYPGELFF.

This clonotype was seen more than once but under ten times. J is TRBJ2-5 and V is TRBV4-1, with TRBD2 matching 9 bases. The length of the CDR3 is 18 residues. The junction had 17 bases not matched to a gene; V was cut back by 4 bases and J by 5 bases. Germline V CDR1 and CDR2: MGHRA, YSYEKL. The chain's CDR3 is CASSPSPLLAGLVETQYF. The CDR3 DNA reads as TGCGCCAGCAGCCCCAGCCCCCTCCTAGCGGGGTTGGTGGAGACCCAGTACTTC.

This chain connects TRBV19 to TRBJ2-5; maybe TRBD1 (6 bases). Germline V gene lookup returns CDR1 LNHDA and CDR2 SQIVND (reference sequence). The length of the CDR3 is 17 residues. Deletions cut 3 bases from V and 1 base from J, with 18 bases between. CDR3 region: CASSIGLLETGQETQYF. The CDR3 coding sequence is TGTGCCAGTAGTATTGGTTTATTAGAGACAGGCCAAGAGACCCAGTACTTC.

J is TRBJ2-7 and V is TRBV3-1, with 8 bases that match TRBD1. Germline V gives CDR1 LGHDT, CDR2 YNNKEL (reference sequence). The CDR3 sequence is 19 residues long. Trimming removed 1 base from V and 0 bases from J; junction bases left unmatched: 14. The DNA of the CDR3 is TGTGCCAGCAGCCAAGCTACATACCCCCGGGACAGGAGCTCCTACGAGCAGTACTTC. Protein product: CASSQATYPRDRSSYEQYF.

V and J are TRBV12-3 or TRBV12-4 and TRBJ2-5, with no clear D. The CDR3 runs to 15 residues. Between the trimmed V and J ends, which lost 2 bases and 3 bases, there was a span of 13 bases. CDR3 in amino acids: CASSLFAENKETQYF. For the CDR3, the DNA is TGTGCCAGCAGTTTATTTGCGGAGAATAAAGAGACCCAGTACTTC.

V gene TRBV6-1 combines with J gene TRBJ2-1, with a weak D call TRBD2 (5 bases). The V gene lost 8 bases and the J gene lost 9 bases, with 11 bases spanning the gap. This CDR3 is 11 amino acids long. Germline CDR1 reads MNHNS; CDR2 reads SASEGT. The CDR3 protein is CASRGHTEQFF. CDR3 bases: TGTGCCAGCCGGGGTCATACTGAGCAGTTCTTC.

CDR3 coding DNA: TGTGCCAGCAGCCCGGACTCTCTGGGAACCGGGGAGCTGTTTTTT. Its translation is CASSPDSLGTGELFF. The rearrangement uses TRBV11-2 and TRBJ2-2; maybe TRBD2 (5 bases). Trimming pared 5 bases from V and 5 bases from J, leaving 15 bases between. This CDR3 region has 15 residues. Germline V gives CDR1 SGHAT, CDR2 FQNNGV. The full variable domain, in which reference TRBV11-2 and TRBJ2-2 provide the parts outside the CDR3, is EAGVAQSPRYKIIEKRQSVAFWCNPISGHATLYWYQQILGQGPKLLIQFQNNGVVDDSQLPKDRFSAERLKGVDSTLKIQPAKLEDSAVYLCASSPDSLGTGELFFGEGSRLTVL.

This chain joins TRBV4-1 and TRBJ2-7; 9 nucleotides line up with TRBD2. CDR3 size: 16 residues. Germline lookup yields CDR1 MGHRA and CDR2 YSYEKL. V lost 4 bases and J lost 9; bases outside the gene matches: 16. As DNA, the CDR3 is TGCGCCAGCAGCCGAAGGAATGGCGGCGGGGGGGCGGCGCAGTACTTC. This codes for CASSRRNGGGGAAQYF.

V usage is TRBV30 and J usage is TRBJ2-5, with D tentatively TRBD1 (5 bases). The CDR3 runs 13 residues. Germline CDR1 is GTSNPN and CDR2 is SVGIG (reference sequence). Trimming pared 5 bases from V and 3 bases from J, leaving 13 bases between. CDR3 residues: CAWDPDTKETQYF. In DNA, the CDR3 is TGTGCCTGGGATCCGGACACTAAAGAGACCCAGTACTTC. Based on the CDR3 plus reference TRBV30 and TRBJ2-5, the full variable domain is SQTIHQWPATLVQPVGSPLSLECTVEGTSNPNLYWYRQAAGRGLQLLFYSVGIGQISSEVPQNLSASRPQDRQFILSSKKLLLSDSGFYLCAWDPDTKETQYFGPGTRLLVL.

This clonotype was seen only a few times. The chain links TRBV3-1 to TRBJ2-1; no clear D gene. V was pared by 3 bases and J by 9 bases, with 15 bases between. Germline V CDR1 and CDR2: LGHDT, YNNKEL (reference sequence). The CDR3 runs 14 residues. This chain's CDR3 is CASSQATLRPEQFF. In DNA, the CDR3 is TGTGCCAGCAGCCAGGCTACGCTGAGGCCTGAGCAGTTCTTC.

The CDR3 reads CASSRLGGLNEQFF. The CDR3, as DNA: TGTGCCAGCAGCCGTCTCGGAGGGCTGAATGAGCAGTTCTTC. The V call is TRBV7-9, the J call TRBJ2-1; tentative D call: TRBD2 (6 bases). The CDR3 totals 14 residues. CDR1 is SEHNR, CDR2 FQNEAQ, per germline (reference sequence). V was shortened by 5 bases and J by 7 bases, with 15 bases between the two germline ends.

On this clonotype itself: This may be a read error, as it is one base from a much larger clone. The chain combines TRBV10-3 with TRBJ2-3, with TRBD1 matching 9 bases. The CDR3 runs 15 residues. The V gene's germline CDR1 is ENHRY and CDR2 SYGVKD. The CDR3 DNA reads as TGTGCCATCAGTGAGCAGGACAGGGGAACAGATACGCATTATTTT. As protein: CAISEQDRGTDTHYF.

V is TRBV13 and J is TRBJ2-1; tentative D call: TRBD2 (5 bases). This CDR3 region has 15 residues. Germline CDR1 and CDR2: PRHDT and FYEKMQ (reference sequence). The ends were cut back, 5 bases at V and 2 bases at J, with 13 bases in the middle. The CDR3 sequence: CASSAAVGTYNEQFF. Here the CDR3 DNA reads TGTGCCAGCAGCGCAGCGGTCGGGACCTACAATGAGCAGTTCTTC. The whole variable domain, remainder taken from reference TRBV13 and TRBJ2-1, is AAGVIQSPRHLIKEKRETATLKCYPIPRHDTVYWYQQGPGQDPQFLISFYEKMQSDKGSIPDRFSAQQFSDYHSELNMSSLELGDSALYFCASSAAVGTYNEQFFGPGTRLTVL.

This clonotype was seen ten or more times. The chain joins TRBV7-9 to TRBJ2-1; 8 bases are a match to TRBD2. Germline CDR1 is SEHNR and CDR2 is FQNEAQ (reference sequence). The CDR3 is 15 residues long. The junction had 0 bases not matched to a gene; V was cut back by 0 bases and J by 2 bases. CDR3 residues: CASSLASGAYNEQFF. In nucleotides, the CDR3 is TGTGCCAGCAGCTTAGCTAGCGGGGCCTACAATGAGCAGTTCTTC.

This clonotype showed up just a few times. The gene calls are TRBV19 and TRBJ2-7; D is perhaps TRBD1 (6 bases). This CDR3 contains 13 residues. Germline V gene lookup returns CDR1 LNHDA and CDR2 SQIVND (reference sequence). V lost 3 bases to trimming and J lost 7 bases, with 13 bases between them. The CDR3 protein is CASSIGTMGEQYF. The CDR3 bases are TGTGCCAGTAGTATCGGGACAATGGGGGAGCAGTACTTC.

This clonotype occurred many times. CDR3 nucleotide sequence: TGCGCCAGCAGCTTGGCCGTAGGACAGGGGTTCTACGAGCAGTACTTC. Translation gives CASSLAVGQGFYEQYF. The V call is TRBV5-1, the J call TRBJ2-7, with 9 bases that match TRBD1. Germline V gene sequence: CDR1 SGHRS, CDR2 YFSETQ. This CDR3 is built from 16 residues. V lost 0 bases, J lost 3 bases, and 7 bases stayed unmatched. Together with reference TRBV5-1 and TRBJ2-7, the CDR3 gives the full variable domain: KAGVTQTPRYLIKTRGQQVTLSCSPISGHRSVSWYQQTPGQGLQFLFEYFSETQRNKGNFPGRFSGRQFSNSRSEMNVSTLELGDSALYLCASSLAVGQGFYEQYFGPGTRLTVT.